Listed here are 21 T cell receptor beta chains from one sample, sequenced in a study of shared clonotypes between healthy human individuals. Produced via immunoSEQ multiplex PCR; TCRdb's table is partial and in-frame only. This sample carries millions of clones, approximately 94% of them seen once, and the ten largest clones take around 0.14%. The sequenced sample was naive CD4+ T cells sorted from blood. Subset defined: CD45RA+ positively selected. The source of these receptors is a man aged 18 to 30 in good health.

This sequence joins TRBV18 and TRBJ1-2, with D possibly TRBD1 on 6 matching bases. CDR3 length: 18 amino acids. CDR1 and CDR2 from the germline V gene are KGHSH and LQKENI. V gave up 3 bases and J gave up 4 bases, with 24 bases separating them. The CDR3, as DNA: TGTGCCAGCTCACCTGGGGCGCAGCAGGGGAGGGAAGGCTATGGCTACACCTTC. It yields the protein CASSPGAQQGREGYGYTF.

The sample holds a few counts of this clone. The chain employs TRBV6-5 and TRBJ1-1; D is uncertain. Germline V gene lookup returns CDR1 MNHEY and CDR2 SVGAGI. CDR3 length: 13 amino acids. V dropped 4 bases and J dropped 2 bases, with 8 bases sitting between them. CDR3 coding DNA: TGTGCCAGCAGTTTATTCAGAAACACTGAAGCTTTCTTT. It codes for CASSLFRNTEAFF.

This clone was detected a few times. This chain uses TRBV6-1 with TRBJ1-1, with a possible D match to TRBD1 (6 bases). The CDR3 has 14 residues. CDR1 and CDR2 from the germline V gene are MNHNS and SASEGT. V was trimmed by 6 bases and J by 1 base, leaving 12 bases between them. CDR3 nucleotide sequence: TGTGCCAGCAGGAGACAGGTATCGAACACTGAAGCTTTCTTT. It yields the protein CASRRQVSNTEAFF.

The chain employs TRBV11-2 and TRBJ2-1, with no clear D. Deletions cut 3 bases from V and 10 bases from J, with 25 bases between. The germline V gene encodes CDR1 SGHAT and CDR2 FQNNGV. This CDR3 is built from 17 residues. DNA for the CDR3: TGTGCCAGCAGCTTCCCGACGGACCGGTCCTCCTTCGGGGAGCAGTTCTTC. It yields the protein CASSFPTDRSSFGEQFF.

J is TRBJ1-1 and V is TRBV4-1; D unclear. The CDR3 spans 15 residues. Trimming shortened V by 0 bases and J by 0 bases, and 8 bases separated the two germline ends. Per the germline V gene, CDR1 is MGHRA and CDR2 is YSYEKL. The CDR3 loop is CASSQEVGLNTEAFF. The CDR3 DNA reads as TGCGCCAGCAGCCAAGAAGTGGGCTTGAACACTGAAGCTTTCTTT.

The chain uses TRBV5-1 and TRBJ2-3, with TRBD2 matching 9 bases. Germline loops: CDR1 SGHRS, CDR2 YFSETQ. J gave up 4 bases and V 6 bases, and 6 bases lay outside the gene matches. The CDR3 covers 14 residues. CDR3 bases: TGCGCCAGCAAATCTAGCGGGAACTCAGATACGCAGTATTTT. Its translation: CASKSSGNSDTQYF.

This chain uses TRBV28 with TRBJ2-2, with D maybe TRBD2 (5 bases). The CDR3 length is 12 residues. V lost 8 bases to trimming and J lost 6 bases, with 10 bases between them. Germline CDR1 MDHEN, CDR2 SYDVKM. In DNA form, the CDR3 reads TGTGCCAGCGGCGAGGGAGCCGGGGAGCTGTTTTTT. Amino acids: CASGEGAGELFF.

The CDR3 sequence: CASNDPGGGNTEAFF. The DNA for the CDR3 is TGCGCCAGCAATGACCCCGGCGGGGGCAACACTGAAGCTTTCTTT. The chain uses TRBV4-1 and TRBJ1-1; D possibly corresponds to TRBD1 (6 bases). This CDR3 spans 15 amino acids. The germline V gene encodes CDR1 MGHRA and CDR2 YSYEKL. The V gene lost 7 bases and the J gene lost 2 bases, with 17 bases spanning the gap.

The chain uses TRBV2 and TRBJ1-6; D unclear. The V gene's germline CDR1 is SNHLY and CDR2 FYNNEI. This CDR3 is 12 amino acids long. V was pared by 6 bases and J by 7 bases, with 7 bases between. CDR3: CASRGSNSPLHF. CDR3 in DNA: TGTGCCAGCAGGGGGTCCAATTCACCCCTCCACTTT.

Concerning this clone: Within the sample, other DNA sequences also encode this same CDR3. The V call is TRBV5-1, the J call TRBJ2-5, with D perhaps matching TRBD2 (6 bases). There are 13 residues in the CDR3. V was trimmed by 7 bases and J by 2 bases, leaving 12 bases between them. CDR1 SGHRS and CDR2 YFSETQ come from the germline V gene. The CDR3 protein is CASSLGGQETQYF. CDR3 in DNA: TGCGCCAGCTCCCTGGGGGGTCAAGAGACCCAGTACTTC.

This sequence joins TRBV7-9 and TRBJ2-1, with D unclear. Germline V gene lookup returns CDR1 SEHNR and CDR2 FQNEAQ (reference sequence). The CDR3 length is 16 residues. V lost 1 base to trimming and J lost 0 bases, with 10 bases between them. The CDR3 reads CASSLEYGFSYNEQFF. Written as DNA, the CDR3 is TGTGCCAGCAGCTTAGAGTACGGATTCTCCTACAATGAGCAGTTCTTC.

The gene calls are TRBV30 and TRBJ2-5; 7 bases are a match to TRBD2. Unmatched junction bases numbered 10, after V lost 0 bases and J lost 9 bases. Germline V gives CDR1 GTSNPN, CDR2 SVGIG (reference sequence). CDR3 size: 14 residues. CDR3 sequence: CAWSVGRSIEPQYF. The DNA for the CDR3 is TGTGCCTGGAGTGTCGGGAGGTCGATTGAGCCCCAGTACTTC.

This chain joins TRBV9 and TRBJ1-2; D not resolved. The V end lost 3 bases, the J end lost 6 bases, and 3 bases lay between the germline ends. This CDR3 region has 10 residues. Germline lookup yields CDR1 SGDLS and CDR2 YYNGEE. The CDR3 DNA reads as TGTGCCAGCAGCGGCAATGGCTACACCTTC. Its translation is CASSGNGYTF.

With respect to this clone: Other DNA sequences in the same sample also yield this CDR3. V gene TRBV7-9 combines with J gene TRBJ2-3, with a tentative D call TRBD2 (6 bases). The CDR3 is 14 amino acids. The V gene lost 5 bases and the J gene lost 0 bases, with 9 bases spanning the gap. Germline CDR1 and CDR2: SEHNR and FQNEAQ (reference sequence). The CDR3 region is CASSLSGSTDTQYF. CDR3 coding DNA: TGTGCCAGCAGCCTTAGCGGAAGCACAGATACGCAGTATTTT.

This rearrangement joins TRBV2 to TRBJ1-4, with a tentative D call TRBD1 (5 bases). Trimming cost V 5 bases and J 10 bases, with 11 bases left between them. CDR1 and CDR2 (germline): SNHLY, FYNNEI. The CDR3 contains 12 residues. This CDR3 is CASSLMGGKLFF. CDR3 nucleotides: TGTGCCAGCAGTTTGATGGGGGGAAAACTGTTTTTT.

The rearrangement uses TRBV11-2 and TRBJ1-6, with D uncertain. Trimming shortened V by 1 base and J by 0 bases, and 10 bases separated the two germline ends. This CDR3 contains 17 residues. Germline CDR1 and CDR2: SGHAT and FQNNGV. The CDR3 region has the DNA TGTGCCAGCAGCTTAGGGCCAGCCCTCTCCTATAATTCACCCCTCCACTTT. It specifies CASSLGPALSYNSPLHF.

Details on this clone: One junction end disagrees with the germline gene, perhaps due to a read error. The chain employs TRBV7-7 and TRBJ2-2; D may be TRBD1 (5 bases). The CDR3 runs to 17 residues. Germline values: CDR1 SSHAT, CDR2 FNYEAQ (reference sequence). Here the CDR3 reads CASSPTTATIYTGELFF. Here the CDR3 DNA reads TGTGCTAGCAGCCCTACGACAGCTACGATTTACACCGGGGAGCTGTTTTTT.

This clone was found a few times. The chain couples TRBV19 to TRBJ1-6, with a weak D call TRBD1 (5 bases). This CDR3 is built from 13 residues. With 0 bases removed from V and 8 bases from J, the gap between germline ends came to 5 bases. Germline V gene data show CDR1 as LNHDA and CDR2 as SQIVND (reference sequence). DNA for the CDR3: TGTGCCAGTAGTATAGAGGGGGATTCACCCCTCCACTTT. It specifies CASSIEGDSPLHF.

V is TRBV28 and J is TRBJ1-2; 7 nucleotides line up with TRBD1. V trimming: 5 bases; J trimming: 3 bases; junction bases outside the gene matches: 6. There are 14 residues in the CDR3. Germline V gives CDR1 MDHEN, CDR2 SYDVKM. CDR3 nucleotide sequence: TGTGCCAGCAGTACACAGGGGTTTGACTATGGCTACACCTTC. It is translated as CASSTQGFDYGYTF.

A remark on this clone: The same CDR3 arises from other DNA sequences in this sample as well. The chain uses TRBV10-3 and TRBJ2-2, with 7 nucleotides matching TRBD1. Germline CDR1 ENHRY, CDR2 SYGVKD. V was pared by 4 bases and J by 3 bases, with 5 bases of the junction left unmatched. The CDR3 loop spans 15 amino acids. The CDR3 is CAISAGTAYTGELFF. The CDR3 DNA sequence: TGTGCCATCAGTGCCGGGACAGCTTACACCGGGGAGCTGTTTTTT.

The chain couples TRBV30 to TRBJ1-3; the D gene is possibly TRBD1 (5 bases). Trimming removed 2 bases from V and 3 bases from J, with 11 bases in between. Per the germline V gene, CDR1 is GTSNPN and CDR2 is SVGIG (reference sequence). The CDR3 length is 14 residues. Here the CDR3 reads CAWSSKGSGNTIYF. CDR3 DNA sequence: TGTGCCTGGAGTAGTAAGGGGAGTGGAAACACCATATATTTT.